This T cell receptor (beta chain) was sequenced in a study of cytomegalovirus exposure and HLA in healthy donors. As for the study in general: Prior work identified under 130 million unique TCR beta sequences in some 180 million T cells.

Note on this clone: What it binds is unknown.

Primers: 60 Vbeta forward and 13 Jbeta reverse. Some clones are missing from TCRdb's copy, which holds only in-frame ones; the method was immunoSEQ multiplex PCR. The sample has some 79,000 clones; around three fifths are singletons. General study results and limits: Analysis performed later found more than 15,000 TCR beta sequences associated with HLA alleles at 0.05 false discovery rate. Cytomegalovirus association was listed for about 180 TCR beta chains.

Material for sequencing was PBMCs. This TCR came from a woman aged 40 to 50 in good health and CMV-seropositive.

As DNA, the CDR3 is TGTGCCTGGTCAACAGGGTATGGCTACACCTTC. Translated, it gives CAWSTGYGYTF. V is TRBV30 and J is TRBJ1-2; maybe TRBD1 (6 bases). This CDR3 region has 11 residues. Trimming shortened V by 5 bases and J by 5 bases, and 9 bases separated the two germline ends. Germline CDR1 reads GTSNPN; CDR2 reads SVGIG (reference sequence).